A selection of T cell receptor beta chains follows, all from one sample in a study of blood T cell repertoires in COVID-19. Generated by immunoSEQ multiplex PCR, the TCRdb table keeps only in-frame clones and is missing some. The data show some 83,000 clones, around 80% seen once. Sequenced input: peripheral blood. Receptor source: a human donor in a cohort sampled during active COVID-19. CDR3s include the opening cysteine and the closing phenylalanine or tryptophan. The order of the fields is clone size, V gene, D gene, J gene, CDR3 DNA, CDR3 protein. The D gene is left open where the match is weak. Expanded clones are given a class, and other clones once, few, many or no size at all.

>-|TRBV6-1|-|TRBJ1-1
TGTGCCAGCAGTGAAGGGCGGTCCACTGAAGCTTTCTTT
CASSEGRSTEAFF
>-|TRBV6-5|-|TRBJ2-7
TGTGCCAGCAGTCGGGGAGCGGGCCACGAGCAGTACTTC
CASSRGAGHEQYF
>few|TRBV5-6|-|TRBJ1-6
TGTGCCAGCAGCTTCCCCCCGGGTGGTTCACCCCTCCACTTT
CASSFPPGGSPLHF
>few|TRBV19|TRBD1|TRBJ1-5
TGTGCCTCCGGGACAGGGGGCAATCAGCCCCAGCATTTT
CASGTGGNQPQHF
>-|TRBV10-1|-|TRBJ2-4
TGCGCCAGCGCGTCCAACAATCCGGGCATTCAGTACTTC
CASASNNPGIQYF
>-|TRBV6-4|TRBD1|TRBJ1-2
TGTGCCAGCATCCGGACAGGAGGGGCCTATGGCTACACCTTC
CASIRTGGAYGYTF
>once|TRBV7-3|-|TRBJ2-5
TGTGCCAGCAGCCTCATGGGGGGAGGACAAGAGACCCAGTACTTC
CASSLMGGGQETQYF
>-|TRBV27|-|TRBJ1-2
TGTGCCAGCAGTGGGCAGGGTGGGTTCTATGGCTACACCTTC
CASSGQGGFYGYTF
>-|TRBV7-9|-|TRBJ1-2
TGTGCCAGCAGCTCCCCCCCGGCAGGATCGTGGGGCTACACCTTC
CASSSPPAGSWGYTF
>-|TRBV11-3|-|TRBJ2-1
TGTGCCAGCAGCCCAGGGTCCGCCTACAATGAGCAGTTCTTC
CASSPGSAYNEQFF
>-|TRBV27|TRBD1|TRBJ1-1
TGTGCCAGCAGTATAACCGGGACAGGGAACACTGAAGCTTTCTTT
CASSITGTGNTEAFF
>-|TRBV19|-|TRBJ1-1
TGTGCCAGTAGATCCCCGGGCTCCCCAGGGACTGAAGCTTTCTTT
CASRSPGSPGTEAFF
>-|TRBV18|-|TRBJ2-5
TGTGCCAGCTCACCGCAGGGGCCAGGGTACCAAGAGACCCAGTACTTC
CASSPQGPGYQETQYF
>once|TRBV28|TRBD1|TRBJ2-7
TGTGCCAGCAGTTCAGAGAGGGACAGGGGCTACGAGCAGTACTTC
CASSSERDRGYEQYF
>-|TRBV7-2|TRBD2|TRBJ2-4
TGTGCCAGCAGCTTACACCCTAGCGGGGGAAAAAACATTCAGTACTTC
CASSLHPSGGKNIQYF
>-|TRBV28|TRBD2|TRBJ2-5
TGTGCCAGCAGTTTATCCTTAGCGGGGGGGCCACAAGAGACCCAGTACTTC
CASSLSLAGGPQETQYF